What follows are 20 T cell receptor beta chains derived from one specimen sequenced in a study of cytomegalovirus exposure and HLA in healthy donors. Primers: 60 Vbeta forward and 13 Jbeta reverse. Method: immunoSEQ multiplex PCR; TCRdb's copy keeps in-frame clones and lacks some. Here the sample spans about 76,000 clones, approximately 80% being singletons. Sequenced: PBMCs. These receptors came from a woman in her 30s in good health and CMV-seronegative.

The chain combines TRBV2 with TRBJ2-4; the match to TRBD1 covers 9 bases. V shed 6 bases and J 8 bases; nucleotides not matched to a gene: 2. Germline CDR1 SNHLY, CDR2 FYNNEI. The CDR3 spans 12 residues. The CDR3 DNA is TGTGCCAGCAGGGACAGGGGAGACATTCAGTACTTC. It is translated as CASRDRGDIQYF.

This rearrangement joins TRBV5-4 to TRBJ1-1, with D maybe TRBD1 (5 bases). The CDR3 is 14 amino acids. Trimming took off 0 bases at V and 3 bases at J, with 9 bases between the two ends. Germline V CDR1 and CDR2: SGHNT, YYREEE (reference sequence). CDR3 DNA sequence: TGTGCCAGCAGCTTGGCCTGGGGGGACACTGAAGCTTTCTTT. Protein sequence: CASSLAWGDTEAFF.

This clone was seen a single time. The chain couples TRBV10-3 to TRBJ2-2; 7 bases are a match to TRBD2. Germline trimming cut 3 bases from V and 6 bases from J; bases unmatched to any gene: 1. The CDR3 is made up of 13 amino acids. CDR1 ENHRY and CDR2 SYGVKD come from the germline V gene. In DNA, the CDR3 is TGTGCCATCAGTGAACTAGCGTCCGGGGAGCTGTTTTTT. Translating gives CAISELASGELFF.

The chain recombines TRBV9 with TRBJ2-3; D possibly corresponds to TRBD1 (6 bases). The CDR3 consists of 15 residues. V shed 3 bases and J shed 4 bases, with 15 bases lying between them. Germline CDR1 is SGDLS and CDR2 is YYNGEE. CDR3 in DNA: TGTGCCAGCAGCGCAAGGGAAGGACAGCCAGATACGCAGTATTTT. Residues: CASSAREGQPDTQYF.

This clone was observed once. J is TRBJ2-7 and V is TRBV5-1; TRBD1 matches at 9 bases. V was clipped by 4 bases and J by 1 base; unmatched bases: 6. The CDR3 sequence is 15 residues long. Germline values: CDR1 SGHRS, CDR2 YFSETQ. CDR3: CASSQQGAQSYEQYF. The CDR3 coding sequence is TGCGCCAGCAGCCAACAGGGGGCTCAATCCTACGAGCAGTACTTC.

V usage is TRBV6-6 and J usage is TRBJ1-1; no clear D. Germline CDR1 and CDR2: MNHNY and SVGAGI (reference sequence). The CDR3 length is 13 residues. The V end was cut by 5 bases, the J end by 3 bases, with 10 bases between. CDR3 nucleotide sequence: TGTGCCAGCAGTCCTACCTCATACACTGAAGCTTTCTTT. Protein product: CASSPTSYTEAFF.

This clone was counted a few times. The chain employs TRBV7-2 and TRBJ2-3, with D possibly being TRBD2 (5 bases). CDR1 and CDR2 (germline): SGHTA, FQGNSA. There are 16 residues in the CDR3. Trimming left V 1 base short and J 0 bases short, with 11 bases between. The CDR3 DNA follows: TGTGCCAGCAGCTTAGAGGACTTCTGGAGCACAGATACGCAGTATTTT. Amino acid sequence: CASSLEDFWSTDTQYF.

V usage is TRBV10-1 and J usage is TRBJ1-1, with TRBD1 identical over 10 bases. The CDR3 totals 19 residues. Germline values: CDR1 WNHNN, CDR2 SYGVQD (reference sequence). Trimming removed 4 bases from V and 4 bases from J; junction bases left unmatched: 18. CDR3 region: CASSASLPGTGERITEAFF. The DNA of the CDR3 is TGCGCCAGCAGTGCTTCTCTTCCCGGGACAGGGGAACGAATCACTGAAGCTTTCTTT.

This rearrangement joins TRBV28 to TRBJ2-7; possibly TRBD1 for D (6 bases). CDR3 length: 15 amino acids. Germline CDR1 reads MDHEN; CDR2 reads SYDVKM. Between the trimmed V and J ends, which lost 5 bases and 0 bases, there was a span of 14 bases. The CDR3 loop is CASSPTGLASYEQYF. CDR3 DNA sequence: TGTGCCAGCAGTCCAACAGGGCTGGCCTCCTACGAGCAGTACTTC.

The V gene is TRBV29-1, the J gene TRBJ2-5, with 9 bases identical to TRBD1. CDR3 length equals 15 residues. CDR1 SQVTM and CDR2 ANQGSEA come from the germline V gene. V lost 1 base, J lost 5 bases, and 8 bases stayed unmatched. CDR3 loop: CSVEGGDRALETQYF. The CDR3 region has the DNA TGCAGCGTTGAAGGGGGGGACAGGGCCCTGGAGACCCAGTACTTC.

This chain uses TRBV16 with TRBJ2-1; D unclear. CDR1 KGHSY and CDR2 FQNENV come from the germline V gene. The CDR3 contains 15 residues. V was clipped by 0 bases and J by 3 bases, with 9 bases between them. CDR3 nucleotide sequence: TGTGCCAGCAGCCAATCGGTCAACATCTACAATGAGCAGTTCTTC. Amino acids: CASSQSVNIYNEQFF.

The J gene is TRBJ1-1, the V gene TRBV9, with a possible D match to TRBD1 (6 bases). The length of the CDR3 is 13 residues. Germline loops: CDR1 SGDLS, CDR2 YYNGEE. With 5 bases removed from V and 12 bases from J, the gap between germline ends came to 20 bases. The CDR3 DNA reads as TGTGCCAGCAGTGCATCCTTGACAGGCAACCCTTTCTTT. This sequence encodes CASSASLTGNPFF.

This chain links TRBV16 with TRBJ1-6; no definite D call. The germline V gene has CDR1 KGHSY and CDR2 FQNENV. The CDR3 runs to 14 residues. V was shortened by 1 base and J by 9 bases, with 10 bases between the two germline ends. DNA of the CDR3: TGTGCCAGCAGCCAATGGGAAGGACTTTCACCCCTCCACTTT. Encoded protein: CASSQWEGLSPLHF. Full variable domain (missing parts from reference TRBV16 and TRBJ1-6): GEEVAQTPKHLVRGEGQKAKLYCAPIKGHSYVFWYQQVLKNEFKFLISFQNENVFDETGMPKERFSAKCLPNSPCSLEIQATKLEDSAVYFCASSQWEGLSPLHFGNGTRLTVT.

This clone was recorded a few times. This rearrangement joins TRBV30 to TRBJ1-2; D perhaps matches TRBD1 (5 bases). The CDR3 runs 16 residues. Germline V gives CDR1 GTSNPN, CDR2 SVGIG (reference sequence). V shed 4 bases and J shed 4 bases, with 22 bases lying between them. This CDR3 is CAWTVIAAGLRYGYTF. The CDR3 nucleotides are TGTGCCTGGACGGTTATAGCGGCAGGGCTACGCTATGGCTACACCTTC.

The table lists this clone with a few counts. This chain connects TRBV4-1 to TRBJ1-1; D call uncertain. Trimming removed 1 base at V and 5 bases at J, with 11 bases between. The germline V gene encodes CDR1 MGHRA and CDR2 YSYEKL. This CDR3 is 14 amino acids long. The CDR3 coding sequence is TGCGCCAGCAGCCAAGTGATGGGAGGGACTGAAGCTTTCTTT. It yields the protein CASSQVMGGTEAFF.

This clone appeared a few times. The chain combines TRBV28 with TRBJ2-3; 7 nucleotides agree with TRBD1. Germline lookup yields CDR1 MDHEN and CDR2 SYDVKM. The CDR3 consists of 15 residues. The junction had 4 bases not matched to a gene; V was cut back by 2 bases and J by 2 bases. CDR3 sequence: CASSLRDSNTDTQYF. As DNA, the CDR3 is TGTGCCAGCAGTTTAAGGGACAGTAACACAGATACGCAGTATTTT.

The chain employs TRBV23-1 and TRBJ2-1; 11 nucleotides match TRBD2. TRBV23-1 falls under the ORF class, with uncertain function. The junction had 19 bases not matched to a gene; V was cut back by 2 bases and J by 10 bases. The CDR3 has 19 residues. CDR3: CASSQPAHGTSGSCGEQFF. CDR3 nucleotide sequence: TGCGCCAGCAGTCAACCTGCTCACGGGACTAGCGGATCTTGTGGGGAGCAGTTCTTC.

The CDR3 DNA sequence: TGTGCCAGCAGTACGAGACTAGCGGTGGCAGATACGCAGTATTTT. Translating it yields CASSTRLAVADTQYF. The chain employs TRBV2 and TRBJ2-3, with 9 bases lining up with TRBD2. This CDR3 has 15 amino acids. J was trimmed by 4 bases and V by 5 bases; bases with no gene match: 7. CDR1 is SNHLY and CDR2 is FYNNEI in the germline V gene. Variable domain in full (rest from reference TRBV2 and TRBJ2-3): EPEVTQTPSHQVTQMGQEVILRCVPISNHLYFYWYRQILGQKVEFLVSFYNNEISEKSEIFDDQFSVERPDGSNFTLKIRSTKLEDSAMYFCASSTRLAVADTQYFGPGTRLTVL.

This chain uses TRBV7-6 with TRBJ1-2; 8 positions agree with TRBD1. The CDR3 sequence is 14 residues long. V gave up 2 bases and J gave up 3 bases; unmatched junction bases: 2. CDR1 is SGHVS and CDR2 is FNYEAQ in the germline V gene. The CDR3 sequence is CASSLTTGDYGYTF. The CDR3 bases are TGTGCCAGCAGCTTAACGACAGGGGACTATGGCTACACCTTC. The full variable domain, its missing parts supplied by reference TRBV7-6 and TRBJ1-2, is GAGVSQSPRYKVTKRGQDVALRCDPISGHVSLYWYRQALGQGPEFLTYFNYEAQQDKSGLPNDRFSAERPEGSISTLTIQRTEQRDSAMYRCASSLTTGDYGYTFGSGTRLTVV.

This clone was detected only once. The V gene is TRBV19, the J gene TRBJ1-5; D might be TRBD1 (5 bases). The CDR3 is 13 residues long. The germline V gene has CDR1 LNHDA and CDR2 SQIVND (reference sequence). Trimming cost V 5 bases and J 4 bases, with 9 bases left between them. The CDR3 region is CASSRGGNQPQHF. CDR3 coding DNA: TGTGCCAGTAGTCGGGGGGGTAATCAGCCCCAGCATTTT. The full variable domain, completed using reference TRBV19 and TRBJ1-5, is DGGITQSPKYLFRKEGQNVTLSCEQNLNHDAMYWYRQDPGQGLRLIYYSQIVNDFQKGDIAEGYSVSREKKESFPLTVTSAQKNPTAFYLCASSRGGNQPQHFGDGTRLSIL.